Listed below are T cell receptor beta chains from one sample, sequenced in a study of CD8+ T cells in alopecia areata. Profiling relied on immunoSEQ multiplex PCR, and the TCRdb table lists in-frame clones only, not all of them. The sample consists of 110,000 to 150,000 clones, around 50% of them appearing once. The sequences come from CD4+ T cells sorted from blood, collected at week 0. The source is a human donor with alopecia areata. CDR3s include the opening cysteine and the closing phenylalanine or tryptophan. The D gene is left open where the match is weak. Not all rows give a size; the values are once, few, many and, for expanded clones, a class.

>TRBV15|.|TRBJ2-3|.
CATSRDNSDTQYF
TGTGCCACCAGCAGGGATAATTCGGATACGCAGTATTTT
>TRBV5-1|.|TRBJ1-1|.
CASSLELGTNTEAFF
TGCGCCAGCAGCTTGGAGTTGGGCACGAACACTGAAGCTTTCTTT
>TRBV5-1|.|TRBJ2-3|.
CASRNNGGGTDTQYF
TGCGCCAGCAGGAACAACGGGGGCGGCACAGATACGCAGTATTTT
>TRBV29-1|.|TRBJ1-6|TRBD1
CSVGDRVSSPLHF
TGCAGCGTGGGGGACAGGGTCTCTTCACCCCTCCACTTT
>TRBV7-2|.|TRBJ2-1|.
CASSLEIVGQFF
TGTGCCAGCAGCTTAGAAATCGTTGGACAGTTCTTC
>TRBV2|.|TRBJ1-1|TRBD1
CASRDRENTEAFF
TGTGCCAGCAGGGACAGGGAGAACACTGAAGCTTTCTTT
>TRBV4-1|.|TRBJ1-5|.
CASSQVQHSNQPQHF
TGCGCCAGCAGCCAAGTACAGCATAGCAATCAGCCCCAGCATTTT
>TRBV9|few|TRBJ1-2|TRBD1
CASSTRRGGGTANTANYGYTF
TGTGCCAGCAGCACCCGTAGAGGAGGAGGGACAGCAAATACCGCTAACTATGGCTACACCTTC
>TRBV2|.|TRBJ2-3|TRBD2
CAEGLSSPTDTQYF
TGTGCCGAGGGACTATCTTCCCCCACAGATACGCAGTATTTT
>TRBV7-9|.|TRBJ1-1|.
CASSGMTGSNTEAFF
TGTGCCAGCAGCGGGATGACAGGTTCGAACACTGAAGCTTTCTTT
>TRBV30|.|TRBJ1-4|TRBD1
CAWSVRTGLNEKLFF
TGTGCCTGGAGTGTAAGGACAGGCCTTAATGAAAAACTGTTTTTT
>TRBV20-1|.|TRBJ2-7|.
CSARGDREQYF
TGCAGTGCTAGGGGAGACAGGGAGCAGTACTTC
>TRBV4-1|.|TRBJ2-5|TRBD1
CASSQAGTEQETQYF
TGCGCCAGCAGCCAAGCTGGGACAGAGCAAGAGACCCAGTACTTC
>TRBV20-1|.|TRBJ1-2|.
CSASRVDGYTF
TGCAGTGCTAGCAGGGTCGATGGCTACACCTTC
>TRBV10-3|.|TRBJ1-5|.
CAISESLENNQPQHF
TGTGCCATCAGTGAGTCTTTGGAGAACAATCAGCCCCAGCATTTT
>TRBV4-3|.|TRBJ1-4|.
CASSQEKYAEKLFF
TGCGCCAGCAGCCAAGAAAAATACGCTGAAAAACTGTTTTTT
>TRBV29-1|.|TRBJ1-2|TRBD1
CSVDKGAYGYTF
TGCAGCGTTGATAAGGGGGCATATGGCTACACCTTC
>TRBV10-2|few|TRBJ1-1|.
CASSAQLNTEAFF
TGCGCCAGCAGTGCACAATTGAACACTGAAGCTTTCTTT
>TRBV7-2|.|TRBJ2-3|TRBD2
CAVSTSGVSTDTQYF
TGTGCCGTATCCACTAGCGGGGTCAGCACAGATACGCAGTATTTT
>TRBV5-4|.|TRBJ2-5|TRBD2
CASSYPPGLAGVQETQYF
TGTGCCAGCAGCTACCCACCCGGACTAGCGGGGGTTCAAGAGACCCAGTACTTC
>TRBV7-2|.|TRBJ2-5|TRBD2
CASSLVVGGGLQTQYF
TGTGCCAGCAGCTTAGTAGTAGGCGGGGGGCTGCAGACCCAGTACTTC
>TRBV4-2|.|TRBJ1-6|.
CASSQDSKSGSPLHF
TGTGCCAGCAGCCAAGATTCTAAATCTGGGTCACCCCTCCACTTT
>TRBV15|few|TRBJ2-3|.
CATSRDQDGDTQYF
TGTGCCACCAGCAGAGATCAGGACGGGGATACGCAGTATTTT
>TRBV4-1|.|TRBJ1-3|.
CASSQGGYSGNTIYF
TGCGCCAGCAGCCAAGGGGGATACTCTGGAAACACCATATATTTT
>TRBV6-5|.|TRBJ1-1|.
CASSGGQGGNTEAFF
TGTGCCAGCAGTGGGGGCCAGGGCGGGAACACTGAAGCTTTCTTT
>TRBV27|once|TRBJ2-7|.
CASSSGGGWFRYEQYF
TGTGCCAGCAGTTCAGGAGGGGGCTGGTTTCGCTACGAGCAGTACTTC
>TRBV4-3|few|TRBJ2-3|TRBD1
CASSQELGQGSDTQYF
TGCGCCAGCAGCCAAGAATTGGGACAGGGGTCAGATACGCAGTATTTT
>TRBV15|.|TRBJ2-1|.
CATSRALYNEQFF
TGTGCCACCAGCAGAGCGCTGTACAATGAGCAGTTCTTC
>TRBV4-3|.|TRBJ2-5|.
CASSQKAGFAGETQYF
TGCGCCAGCAGCCAAAAGGCTGGGTTCGCCGGGGAGACCCAGTACTTC
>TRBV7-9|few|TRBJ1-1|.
CASIRDTEAFF
TGTGCCAGCATTAGGGACACTGAAGCTTTCTTT